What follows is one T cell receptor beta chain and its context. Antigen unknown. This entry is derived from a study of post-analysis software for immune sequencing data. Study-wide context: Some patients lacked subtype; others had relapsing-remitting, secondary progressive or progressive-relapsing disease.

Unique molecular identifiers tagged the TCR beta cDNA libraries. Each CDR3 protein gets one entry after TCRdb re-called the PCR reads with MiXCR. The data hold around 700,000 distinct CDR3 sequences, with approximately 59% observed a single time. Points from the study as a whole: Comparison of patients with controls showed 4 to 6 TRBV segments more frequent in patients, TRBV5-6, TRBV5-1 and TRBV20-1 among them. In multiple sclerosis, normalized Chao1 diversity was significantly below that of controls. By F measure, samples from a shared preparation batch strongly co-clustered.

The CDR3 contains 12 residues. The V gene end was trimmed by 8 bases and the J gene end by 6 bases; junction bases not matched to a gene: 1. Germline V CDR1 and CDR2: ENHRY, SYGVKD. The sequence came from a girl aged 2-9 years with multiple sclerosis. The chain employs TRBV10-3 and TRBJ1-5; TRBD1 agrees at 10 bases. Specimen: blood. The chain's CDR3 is CAIGDRGQPQHF. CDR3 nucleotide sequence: TGTGCCATCGGGGACAGGGGTCAGCCCCAGCATTTT.